This T cell receptor (beta chain) is drawn from a study of T cell changes during pregnancy in multiple sclerosis. Repertoires were generated with immunoSEQ multiplex PCR, while TCRdb's copy carries only in-frame clones and drops some. The sample contains about 80,000 clones, about 90% of which appear only once. The CDR3 totals 17 residues. The germline gives CDR1 SGHNT, CDR2 YYREEE (reference sequence). Trimming removed 5 bases at V and 0 bases at J, with 18 bases between. The genes are TRBV5-4 and TRBJ2-1; D is perhaps TRBD2 (6 bases). This clonotype originated in a female donor with multiple sclerosis, enrolled in a pregnancy study. Source: peripheral blood, taken before pregnancy. The CDR3 sequence is CASRDMGLTNSYNEQFF. The DNA for the CDR3 is TGTGCCAGCAGGGATATGGGACTCACTAACTCCTACAATGAGCAGTTCTTC.